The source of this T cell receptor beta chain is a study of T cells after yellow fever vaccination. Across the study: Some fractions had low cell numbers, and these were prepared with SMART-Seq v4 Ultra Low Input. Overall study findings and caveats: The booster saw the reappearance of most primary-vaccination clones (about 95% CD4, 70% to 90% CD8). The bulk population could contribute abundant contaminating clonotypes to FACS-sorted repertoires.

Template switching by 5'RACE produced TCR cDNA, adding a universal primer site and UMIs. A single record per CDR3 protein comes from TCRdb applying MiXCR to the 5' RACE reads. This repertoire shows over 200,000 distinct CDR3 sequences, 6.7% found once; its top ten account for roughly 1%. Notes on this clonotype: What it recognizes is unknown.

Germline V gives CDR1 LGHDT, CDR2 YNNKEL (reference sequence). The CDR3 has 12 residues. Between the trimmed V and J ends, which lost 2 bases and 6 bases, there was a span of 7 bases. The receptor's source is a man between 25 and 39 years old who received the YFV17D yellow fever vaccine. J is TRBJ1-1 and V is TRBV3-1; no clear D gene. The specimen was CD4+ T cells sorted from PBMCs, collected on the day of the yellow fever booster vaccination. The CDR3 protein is CASSQPQAEAFF. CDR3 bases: TGTGCCAGCAGCCAACCACAAGCTGAAGCTTTCTTT.